This T cell receptor (beta chain) appears in the sequencing data of a study of cytomegalovirus exposure and HLA in healthy donors (TCRdb year 2017). Study-level background: According to an earlier analysis of a few hundred of the donors, some 180 million T cells yielded 117 million unique TCR beta sequences and 276 Gb of sequence data. An early release covering 550 to 650 HLA-typed donors comprised about 300 gigabases of sequencing data and tens of millions of unique TCR sequences. Of the roughly 400 genotyped donors, roughly 85% fell in the genetic ancestry cluster associated with self-reported Caucasian donors. The study aimed to test whether signatures of past pathogen exposure could be identified by cataloging public T cell receptors. The study profiled the T cell repertoires of hundreds of subjects by immunosequencing and related them to cytomegalovirus serostatus. Besides the first cohort of approximately 670 subjects, a separate validation cohort made up of 120 different subjects was used. To predict cytomegalovirus infection status, the study brought together high-throughput TCR immunosequencing, statistical association of individual TCRs with disease status, and machine learning. A later analysis re-analyzed previously published TCR beta repertoires from roughly 630 donors and added high-resolution HLA genotyping to study TCR occurrence patterns. In the later analysis, no new phenotypic data were used to find candidate immune exposures; instead, reliance was placed on TCR beta sequences and their occurrence across donors. To decide whether each TCR beta V gene segment behaved as functional or pseudogenic, an earlier analysis of nearly 600 of the donors relied on high-throughput TCR beta sequencing. Donor age, sex, ethnicity and CMV serostatus were compiled together with the repertoire data. A later genetic analysis used genome-wide SNP genotypes for about 65% of the 666 donors, treating that subset as a discovery cohort. Every repertoire in the discovery cohort had been generated on one and the same sequencing platform. HLA typing included class I and class II loci at four-digit resolution. The number of donors typed differed by locus, with about 629-630 for A, B, C, DRB1 and DQB1, roughly 520 for DQA1, 600 to 610 for DPA1, and under 490 for DPB1. Roughly five DR-DQ haplotypes were treated as single units for association and clustering because of strong linkage in the cohort. Among 398 genotyped donors of the cohort, an average of approximately 250,000 unique TCR beta nucleotide sequences were sequenced per donor, about a sixth of them non-productive. What the work shows at the level of the full study, not this receptor alone: When HLA alleles, especially DR and DQ, strongly co-occurred, TCR associations were difficult to assign to individual alleles. According to a later genetic analysis, donors in an Asian-associated ancestry cluster had fewer N-insertions in productive TCRs than the approximately 670-donor mean. Linkage disequilibrium might explain the correlated functional status among segregating V segments, but an unknown experimental factor could not be ruled out. Cytomegalovirus status was reported to be diagnosed by the classifier with high specificity and sensitivity in both the original and validation cohorts. Most CMV-associated TCR beta chains appeared to be HLA-restricted in a later analysis, and the HLA associations seemed to be driven largely by CMV exposure. The sequencing pipeline was judged likely to have produced a cluster of highly shared sequence variants as a technical artifact. Across donors, most TCR sequences were observed very rarely, whereas some public TCRs were present in many individuals. In an earlier analysis of 587 of the donors, most TCR beta V segments appeared in productive rearrangements about 90% or about 30% of the time, broadly matching IMGT annotations. A later analysis found that HLA-associated TCR beta chains were more clonally expanded and had lower generation probabilities than equally common non-associated chains. In a later analysis, TCR association rates were found to vary across HLA loci, with the most associated TCRs seen for DRB1 alleles and the fewest for HLA-C alleles. Because some donors lacked HLA typing at each locus, the association tests relied only on the typed subset. In vitro tests confirmed that three of the cytomegalovirus-associated TCR beta chains recognize cytomegalovirus antigens. A further reported finding was that TCR beta sequences accurately predicted the HLA-A and HLA-B alleles for most subjects in the first cohort. In a later analysis, several top co-occurrence clusters were reported to appear linked to parvovirus B19, influenza, CMV and Epstein-Barr virus. A later analysis associated about 17,000 TCR beta sequences with specific HLA alleles at a false discovery rate of 0.05. In a later genetic analysis, a missense DCLRE1C variant was associated with V-gene and J-gene trimming of TCR beta chains, and the association was replicated in an independent cohort. CMV serostatus was the only immune exposure information available for the cohort. Only TCR beta chains were sequenced in this cohort, and the absence of alpha or paired-chain data limited detectable features. Because counts were too low, roughly 18 rarely observed V segments, including chromosome 9 orphons, were left out of the earlier analysis of approximately 500 of the donors. The 87-base-pair reads could not distinguish some IMGT-functional V segments, including TRBV6-2 and TRBV6-3, so those segments were excluded. The study listed 150 to 200 TCR beta chains as associated with cytomegalovirus. Roughly uniform sequencing depth across donors was assumed in presence/absence analyses, although this assumption may not hold. It was suggested by the authors that the approach could potentially be generalized to other disease states and immunological phenotypes.

Preparation of the library involved the immunoSEQ multiplex PCR assay. The multiplex PCR relied on a mix of 60 forward primers for TCR Vbeta segments and 13 reverse primers for TCR Jbeta segments. The CDR3 region of rearranged TCR beta genes was amplified from genomic DNA by a multiplex PCR assay. The amplified TCR beta libraries were sequenced on the Illumina HiSeq System as 87-base-pair reads. The original methods were these. In a later analysis, tens of millions of unique TCR beta chains were counted across the roughly 700 repertoires, and roughly 11 million of these chains were shared by at least two donors. Raw reads were error-corrected and collapsed into unique sequences by a nearest-neighbor algorithm in which closely related sequences were merged to remove PCR and sequencing errors. To assign V, D and J gene segments, CDR3 sequences were aligned to IMGT reference sequences. Each retained sequence needed at least a six-nucleotide match to both a V gene segment and a J gene segment. A rearrangement counted as productive if the CDR3 had no stop codons and remained in frame with V and J, and every other rearrangement counted as non-productive. CDR3 was defined by IMGT convention, running from the second conserved V-encoded cysteine to the conserved J-encoded phenylalanine. The earlier analysis of a few hundred of the donors excluded sequences that lacked an unambiguous match to a single V gene segment. An earlier analysis of several hundred of the donors called V segments functional above 56.7% productive rearrangements and segregating when the between-donor standard deviation exceeded 5%. A statistical classification framework was developed to diagnose cytomegalovirus status using the catalog of TCR beta chain sequences. In a later analysis, TCR nucleotide sequences were compared against IMGT/GENE-DB human TR gene sequences so that V and J genes could be assigned. In a later analysis, CDR3 sequences and most-parsimonious VDJ recombination scenarios were assigned using the TCRdist pipeline. A later analysis defined each TCR beta chain by its CDR3 amino acid sequence plus V-gene family, and excluded reads lacking a unique V-gene family. As a way to deal with suspected cross-contamination and a sequencing artifact, a later analysis dropped 450 to 600 nucleotide sequences that were highly shared and had low generation probability. A later analysis calculated a clonal expansion index for each public chain from normalized within-repertoire ranks of inferred template counts. A later analysis computed generation probabilities with a VDJ recombination model fitted to out-of-frame rearrangements, and checked the results against IGoR. In a later analysis, TCR-TCR, TCR-HLA and TCR-CMV co-occurrence was scored with hypergeometric tests, and a repertoire-size bias correction was applied to TCR pairs. A later analysis estimated false discovery rates by permuting HLA or CMV assignments 20 times. In a later analysis, co-occurring TCRs were grouped with DBSCAN, and TCRdist sequence similarity was added when clustering was performed within HLA-allele-positive subsets. For co-occurrence clustering, repertoires with fewer than 30,000 or more than 120,000 public chains were excluded, along with 5 or 6 repertoires with anomalous nucleotide sharing. TCRdb re-hosts the immuneACCESS table, in-frame sequences only. Its copies lack some clones; in the studies checked, an unresolved V gene accounts for under half of them, and the cause for the rest is not known. V, J and clone size reflect that table, while D and trimming were determined from the DNA. Present in this sample are about 200,000 clones, 83% of which were seen just once. The ten biggest clones cover approximately 1.5% of the sample.

Comment on this clone: Its antigen remains unidentified. Per-nucleotide qualities are absent, and no much larger clonotype sits a single base away.

Looking up the germline V gene yields CDR1 MDHEN and CDR2 SYDVKM. The CDR3 measures 12 amino acids from cysteine to phenylalanine. Only the CDR3 DNA is retained, 36 bases long and in frame from the first base. The V end loses 2 bases and the J end loses 8 bases, and a stretch of 7 bases separates them. The cohort was made up of around 720 healthy bone marrow donors. All cohort members were sampled while nominally healthy, although unrecorded immune exposures were likely present. The donor was CMV seronegative and belonged to the group of roughly 330 seronegative cohort members. Each donor provided a peripheral blood sample, and peripheral blood mononuclear cells were used for TCR beta sequencing. Genomic DNA extraction from the blood cell samples was performed with the Qiagen DNeasy Blood Extraction Kit.

The sequenced sample was PBMCs. The source is a girl aged 5-17 years in good health and CMV-seronegative. The receptor chain draws on TRBV28 and TRBJ2-1; the D region possibly corresponds to TRBD2 (6 bases align). In nucleotide form, the sequence is TGTGCCAGCAGTTTAGGCGGGGATGAGCAGTTCTTC. Its amino acids are CASSLGGDEQFF.